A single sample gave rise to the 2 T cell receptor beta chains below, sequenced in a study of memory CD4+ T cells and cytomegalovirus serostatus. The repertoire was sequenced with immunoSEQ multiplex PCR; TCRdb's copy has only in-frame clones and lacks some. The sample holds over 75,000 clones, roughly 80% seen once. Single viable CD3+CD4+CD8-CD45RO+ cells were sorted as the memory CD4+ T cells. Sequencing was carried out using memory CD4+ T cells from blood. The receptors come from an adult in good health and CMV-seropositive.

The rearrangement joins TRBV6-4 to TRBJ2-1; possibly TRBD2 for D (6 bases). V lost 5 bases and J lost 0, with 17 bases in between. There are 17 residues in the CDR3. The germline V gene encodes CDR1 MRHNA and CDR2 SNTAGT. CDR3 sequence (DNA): TGTGCCAGCAGTCGTCGGGGAGGCCCAAGCTCCTACAATGAGCAGTTCTTC. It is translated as CASSRRGGPSSYNEQFF.

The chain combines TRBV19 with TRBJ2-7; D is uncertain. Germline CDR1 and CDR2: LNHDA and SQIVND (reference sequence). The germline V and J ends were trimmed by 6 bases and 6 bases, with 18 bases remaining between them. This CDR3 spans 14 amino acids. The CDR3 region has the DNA TGTGCCAGTAGCCCGAAATTATATCCTCGCGAGCAGTACTTC. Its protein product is CASSPKLYPREQYF.